The next 4 T cell receptor beta chains were all read from a single sample in a study of CD8+CD57+ T cells in acquired aplastic anemia. Profiling of TCR beta VDJ combinations and CDR3 sequences used genomic DNA as template. One entry per CDR3 protein, called by TCRdb with MiXCR from the reads. The table has 150,000 to 200,000 distinct CDR3 sequences, approximately 48% seen once. Before being chosen for sequencing, patients had shown CD8+CD57+ cell expansion by flow cytometry. Material: sorted CD4+, CD8+, or CD8+CD57+ T cells (not recorded which) from PBMCs. The receptors here all came from a human donor with aplastic anemia.

This clonotype has more than one count but fewer than ten. The chain combines TRBV11-3 with TRBJ2-3, with TRBD2 as a possible D gene (6 bases). Germline values: CDR1 SGHNT, CDR2 YENEEA. V dropped 5 bases and J dropped 8 bases, with 14 bases sitting between them. The CDR3 is 13 residues long. CDR3 nucleotides: TGTGCCAGCAGCGCCCGGGGGACCGGTACGCAGTATTTT. Translated, it gives CASSARGTGTQYF. Variable domain in full (rest from reference TRBV11-3 and TRBJ2-3): EAGVVQSPRYKIIEKKQPVAFWCNPISGHNTLYWYLQNLGQGPELLIRYENEEAVDDSQLPKDRFSAERLKGVDSTLKIQPAELGDSAVYLCASSARGTGTQYFGPGTRLTVL.

The CDR3 is CASMERGQETQYF. As DNA, the CDR3 is TGTGCCAGTATGGAGCGGGGACAAGAGACCCAGTACTTC. This sequence joins TRBV19 and TRBJ2-5; 7 bases map to TRBD2. Losses at the gene ends were 7 bases for V and 2 bases for J; bases not matched to a gene: 4. The CDR3 has 13 amino acids. CDR1 LNHDA and CDR2 SQIVND come from the germline V gene (reference sequence).

V and J are TRBV5-1 and TRBJ2-5; TRBD1 matches 9 bases. This CDR3 contains 15 residues. The V and J ends lost 3 bases and 4 bases, in that order; junction bases with no gene match: 7. The germline CDR1 and CDR2 sequences are SGHRS and YFSETQ. The CDR3 nucleotides are TGCGCCAGCAGCTCCTCAGACAGGGGGGGAGAGACCCAGTACTTC. Amino acids: CASSSSDRGGETQYF.

The sample holds a few counts of this clonotype. This chain uses TRBV2 with TRBJ1-1; 7 positions match TRBD1. CDR3 length equals 14 residues. V gave up 7 bases and J gave up 0 bases; unmatched junction bases: 5. Looked up from germline, CDR1 is SNHLY and CDR2 is FYNNEI. The CDR3 reads CASTPTGVNTEAFF. The CDR3 coding sequence is TGTGCCAGCACCCCCACAGGGGTGAACACTGAAGCTTTCTTT.